This T cell receptor (beta chain) was profiled in a study of T cells in Graves' hyperthyroidism and ophthalmopathy. This CDR3 comprises 10 residues. Germline V gives CDR1 SNHLY, CDR2 FYNNEI. This clonotype was recorded at least ten times. Germline is not matched at one junction end, which may reflect a read error. TCR beta CDR3 region amplification was performed from RNA transcripts. With the HTBI primer set, the TCR CDR3 went through a first round of RT-PCR. TCRdb re-derived calls from the multiplex PCR reads in MiXCR, one entry per CDR3 protein. The sample lists just over 550,000 distinct CDR3 sequences, around 45% occurring once.

Sequencing was carried out using peripheral blood or thyroid tissue (not recorded which). The V call is TRBV2, the J call TRBJ1-6; D is unresolved. This clonotype originated in a woman aged 18-29 years with Graves' hyperthyroidism. The CDR3, as DNA: TGTGCCAGCAAGGGATCGGGTTTGGACTTT. Translation gives CASKGSGLDF.